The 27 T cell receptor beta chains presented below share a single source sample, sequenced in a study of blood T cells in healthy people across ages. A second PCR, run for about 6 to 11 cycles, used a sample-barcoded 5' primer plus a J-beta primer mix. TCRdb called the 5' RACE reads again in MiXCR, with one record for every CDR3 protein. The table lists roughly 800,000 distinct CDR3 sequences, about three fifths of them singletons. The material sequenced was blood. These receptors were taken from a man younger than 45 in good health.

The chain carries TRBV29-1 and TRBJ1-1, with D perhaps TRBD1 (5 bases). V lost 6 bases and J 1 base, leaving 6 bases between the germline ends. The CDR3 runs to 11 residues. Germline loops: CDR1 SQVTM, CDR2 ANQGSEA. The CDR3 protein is CSVTANTEAFF. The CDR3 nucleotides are TGCAGCGTGACAGCGAACACTGAAGCTTTCTTT.

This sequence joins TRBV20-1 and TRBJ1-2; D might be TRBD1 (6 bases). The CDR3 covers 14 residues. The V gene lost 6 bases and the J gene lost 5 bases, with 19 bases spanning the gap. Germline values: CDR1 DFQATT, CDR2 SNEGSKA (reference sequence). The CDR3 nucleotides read TGCAGTGCGTACGGCGGGGGGCTTAAGTATGGCTACACCTTC. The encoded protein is CSAYGGGLKYGYTF.

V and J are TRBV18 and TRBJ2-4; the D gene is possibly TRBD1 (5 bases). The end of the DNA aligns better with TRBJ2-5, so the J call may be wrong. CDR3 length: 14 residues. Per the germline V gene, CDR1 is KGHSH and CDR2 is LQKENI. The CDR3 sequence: CASSSKRGGETQYF. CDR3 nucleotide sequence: TGTGCCAGCTCATCTAAAAGGGGTGGAGAGACCCAGTACTTC.

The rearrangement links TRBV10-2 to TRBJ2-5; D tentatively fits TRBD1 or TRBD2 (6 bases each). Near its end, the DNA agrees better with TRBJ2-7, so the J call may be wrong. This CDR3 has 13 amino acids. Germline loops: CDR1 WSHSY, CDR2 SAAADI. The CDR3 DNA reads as TGCGCCAGCAAAGGGGGGCAGGCCTACGAGCAGTACTTC. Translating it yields CASKGGQAYEQYF.

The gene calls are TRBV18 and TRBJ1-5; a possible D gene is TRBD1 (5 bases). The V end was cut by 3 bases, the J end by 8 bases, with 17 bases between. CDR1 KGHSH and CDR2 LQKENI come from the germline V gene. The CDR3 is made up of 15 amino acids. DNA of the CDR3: TGTGCCAGCTCACCGTCAGGCCCCGGGGGAGAGCCCCAGCATTTT. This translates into CASSPSGPGGEPQHF.

Here the CDR3 DNA reads TGTGCCAGCAGTGACAAGGGGGCGCAGACTGAAGCTTTCTTT. Its protein is CASSDKGAQTEAFF. This chain uses TRBV6-2 or TRBV6-3 with TRBJ1-1, with TRBD1 identical over 7 bases. V trimming: 5 bases; J trimming: 5 bases; junction bases outside the gene matches: 8. Germline-derived CDR1 and CDR2 are MNHEY and SVGEGT. This CDR3 has 14 residues.

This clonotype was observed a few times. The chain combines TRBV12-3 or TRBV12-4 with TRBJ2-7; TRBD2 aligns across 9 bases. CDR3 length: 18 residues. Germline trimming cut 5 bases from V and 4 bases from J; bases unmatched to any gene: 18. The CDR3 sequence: CASSVRTTGTSHTYEQYF. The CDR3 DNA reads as TGTGCCAGCAGTGTAAGAACAACCGGGACTAGCCATACATACGAGCAGTACTTC.

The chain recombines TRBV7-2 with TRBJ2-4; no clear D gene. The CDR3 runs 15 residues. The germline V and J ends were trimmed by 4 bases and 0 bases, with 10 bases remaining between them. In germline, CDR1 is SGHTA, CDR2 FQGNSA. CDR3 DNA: TGTGCCAGCAGCTCCCTGTTACTAGCCAAAAACATTCAGTACTTC. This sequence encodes CASSSLLLAKNIQYF.

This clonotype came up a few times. The DNA for the CDR3 is TGTGCCAGCAGCCCATCGGGACTTCGAGAGACCCAGTACTTC. It encodes CASSPSGLRETQYF. The chain has TRBV7-2 and TRBJ2-5; tentatively, D is TRBD2 (6 bases). The CDR3 loop spans 14 amino acids. V lost 5 bases, J lost 4 bases, and 14 bases lay in between. Germline V lookup: CDR1 SGHTA, CDR2 FQGNSA.

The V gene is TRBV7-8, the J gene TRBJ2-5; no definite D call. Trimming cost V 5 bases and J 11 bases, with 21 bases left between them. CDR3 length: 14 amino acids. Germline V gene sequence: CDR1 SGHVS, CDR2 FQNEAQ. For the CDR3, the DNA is TGTGCCAGCAGCCGCCCGGACGGGCTCTACGGGCAGTACTTC. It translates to CASSRPDGLYGQYF. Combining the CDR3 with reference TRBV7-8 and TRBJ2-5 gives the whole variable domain GAGVSQSPRYKVAKRGQDVALRCDPISGHVSLFWYQQALGQGPEFLTYFQNEAQLDKSGLPSDRFFAERPEGSVSTLKIQRTQQEDSAVYLCASSRPDGLYGQYFGPGTRLLVL.

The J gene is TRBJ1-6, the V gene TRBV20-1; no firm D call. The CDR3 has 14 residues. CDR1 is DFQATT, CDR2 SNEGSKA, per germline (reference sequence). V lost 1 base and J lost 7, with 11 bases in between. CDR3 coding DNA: TGCAGTGCTAGAGTGACGGGAGGCAATTCACCCCTCCACTTT. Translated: CSARVTGGNSPLHF.

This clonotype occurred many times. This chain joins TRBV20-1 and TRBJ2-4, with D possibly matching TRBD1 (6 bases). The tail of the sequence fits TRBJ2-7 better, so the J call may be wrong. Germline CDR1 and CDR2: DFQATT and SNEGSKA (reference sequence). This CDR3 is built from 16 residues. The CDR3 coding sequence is TGCAGTGCTTTCCCCCGCCTGGGACAACCATGGGGCGAGCAGTACTTC. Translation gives CSAFPRLGQPWGEQYF.

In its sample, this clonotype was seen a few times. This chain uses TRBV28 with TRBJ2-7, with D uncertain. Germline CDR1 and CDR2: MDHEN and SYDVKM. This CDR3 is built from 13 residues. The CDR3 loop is CASSAGFRYEQYF. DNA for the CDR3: TGTGCTTCCTCAGCTGGTTTTCGCTACGAGCAGTACTTC.

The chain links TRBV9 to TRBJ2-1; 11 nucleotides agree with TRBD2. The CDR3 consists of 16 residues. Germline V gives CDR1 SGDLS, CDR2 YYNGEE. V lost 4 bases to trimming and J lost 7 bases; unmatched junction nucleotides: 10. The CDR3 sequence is CASSSHSGGAFNEQFF. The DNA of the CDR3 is TGTGCCAGCAGCTCGCATAGCGGGGGGGCTTTTAATGAGCAGTTCTTC. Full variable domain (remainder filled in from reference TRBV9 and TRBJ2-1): DSGVTQTPKHLITATGQRVTLRCSPRSGDLSVYWYQQSLDQGLQFLIQYYNGEERAKGNILERFSAQQFPDLHSELNLSSLELGDSALYFCASSSHSGGAFNEQFFGPGTRLTVL.

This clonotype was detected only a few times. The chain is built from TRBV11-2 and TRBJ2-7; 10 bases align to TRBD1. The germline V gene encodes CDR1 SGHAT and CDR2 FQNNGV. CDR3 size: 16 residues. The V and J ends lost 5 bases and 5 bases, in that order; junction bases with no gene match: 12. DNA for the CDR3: TGTGCCAGCAGCAACAGACAGGGGGCGGCAGCTGACGAGCAGTACTTC. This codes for CASSNRQGAAADEQYF. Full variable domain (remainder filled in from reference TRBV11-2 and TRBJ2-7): EAGVAQSPRYKIIEKRQSVAFWCNPISGHATLYWYQQILGQGPKLLIQFQNNGVVDDSQLPKDRFSAERLKGVDSTLKIQPAKLEDSAVYLCASSNRQGAAADEQYFGPGTRLTVT.

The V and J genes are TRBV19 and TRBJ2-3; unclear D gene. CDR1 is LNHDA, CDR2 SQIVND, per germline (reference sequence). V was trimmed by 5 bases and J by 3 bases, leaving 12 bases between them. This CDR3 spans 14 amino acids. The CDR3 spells CASSLLRLTDTQYF. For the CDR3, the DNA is TGTGCCAGTAGTCTCCTTCGCCTAACAGATACGCAGTATTTT.

CDR3 DNA sequence: TGTGCCAGCAGCCCCGCGGACAGAGACTATAATTCACCCCTCCACTTT. Amino acid sequence: CASSPADRDYNSPLHF. This chain uses TRBV7-9 with TRBJ1-6; D might be TRBD1 (6 bases). Trimming shortened V by 5 bases and J by 3 bases, and 14 bases separated the two germline ends. CDR3 length: 16 residues. Germline V gene data show CDR1 as SEHNR and CDR2 as FQNEAQ (reference sequence).

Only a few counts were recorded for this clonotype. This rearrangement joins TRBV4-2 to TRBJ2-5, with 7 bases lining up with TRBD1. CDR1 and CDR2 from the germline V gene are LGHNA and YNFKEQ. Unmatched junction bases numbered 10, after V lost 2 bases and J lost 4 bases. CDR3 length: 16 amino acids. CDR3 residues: CASSQTRGGLGETQYF. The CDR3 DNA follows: TGTGCCAGCAGCCAAACACGAGGGGGCTTAGGAGAGACCCAGTACTTC.

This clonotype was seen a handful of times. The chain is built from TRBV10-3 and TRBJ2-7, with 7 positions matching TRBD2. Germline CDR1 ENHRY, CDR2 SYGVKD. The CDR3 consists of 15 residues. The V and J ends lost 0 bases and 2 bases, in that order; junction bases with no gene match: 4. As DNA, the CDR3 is TGTGCCATCAGTGAGTCTACTAGCGCAACCTACGAGCAGTACTTC. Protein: CAISESTSATYEQYF.

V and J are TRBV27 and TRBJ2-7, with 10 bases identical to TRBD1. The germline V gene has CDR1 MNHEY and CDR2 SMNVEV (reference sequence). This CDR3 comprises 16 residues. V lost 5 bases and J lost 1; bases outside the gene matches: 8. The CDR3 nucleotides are TGTGCCAGCAGTCCCACCGGGACAGGGGATTCCTACGAGCAGTACTTC. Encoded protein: CASSPTGTGDSYEQYF.

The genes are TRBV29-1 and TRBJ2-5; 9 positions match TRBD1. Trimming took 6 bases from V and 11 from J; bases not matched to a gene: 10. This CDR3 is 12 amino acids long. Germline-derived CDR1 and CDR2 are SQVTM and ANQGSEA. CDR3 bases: TGCAGCGTAGCCACAGGGGGCATTGAGCAGTACTTC. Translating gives CSVATGGIEQYF.

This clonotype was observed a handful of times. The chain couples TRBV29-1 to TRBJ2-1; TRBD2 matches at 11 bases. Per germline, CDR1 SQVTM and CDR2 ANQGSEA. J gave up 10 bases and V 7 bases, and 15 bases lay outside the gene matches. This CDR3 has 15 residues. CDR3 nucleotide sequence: TGCAGCGCCACGGCGGGGACTAGCGGAGCCAGGGAGCAGTTCTTC. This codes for CSATAGTSGAREQFF.

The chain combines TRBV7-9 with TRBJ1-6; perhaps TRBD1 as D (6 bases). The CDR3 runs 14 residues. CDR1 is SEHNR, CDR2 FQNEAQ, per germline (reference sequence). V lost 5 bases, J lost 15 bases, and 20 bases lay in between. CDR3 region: CASSRNMGQGNLHF. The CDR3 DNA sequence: TGTGCCAGCAGCCGGAACATGGGCCAGGGGAACCTCCACTTT.

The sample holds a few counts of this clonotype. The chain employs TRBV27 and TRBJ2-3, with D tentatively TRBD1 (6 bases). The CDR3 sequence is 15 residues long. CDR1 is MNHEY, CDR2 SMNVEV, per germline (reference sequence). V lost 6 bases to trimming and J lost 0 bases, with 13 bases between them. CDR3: CASSLNRESTDTQYF. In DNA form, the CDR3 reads TGTGCCAGCAGCCTAAACAGGGAAAGCACAGATACGCAGTATTTT.

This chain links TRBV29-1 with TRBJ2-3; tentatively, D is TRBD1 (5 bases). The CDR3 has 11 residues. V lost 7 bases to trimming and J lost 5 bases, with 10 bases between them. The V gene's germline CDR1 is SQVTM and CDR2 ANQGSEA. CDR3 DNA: TGCAGCGGACGGCAGGGAGATACGCAGTATTTT. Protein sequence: CSGRQGDTQYF.

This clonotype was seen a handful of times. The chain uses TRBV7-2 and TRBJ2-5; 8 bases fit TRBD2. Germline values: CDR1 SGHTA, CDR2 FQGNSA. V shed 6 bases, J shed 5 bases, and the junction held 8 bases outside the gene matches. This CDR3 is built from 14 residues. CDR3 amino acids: CASRAAGGRETQYF. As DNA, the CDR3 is TGTGCCAGCAGAGCGGCGGGAGGACGTGAGACCCAGTACTTC.

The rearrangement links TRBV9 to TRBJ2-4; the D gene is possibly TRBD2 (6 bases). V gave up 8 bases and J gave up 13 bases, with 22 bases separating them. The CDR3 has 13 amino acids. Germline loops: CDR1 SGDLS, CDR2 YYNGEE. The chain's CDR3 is CASSQGFPGEQYF. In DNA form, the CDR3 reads TGTGCCAGTTCTCAGGGTTTCCCGGGGGAGCAGTACTTC.